A single TCR beta chain is shown here with its context. Its cognate antigen is unknown. This entry comes from a study of shared clonotypes between healthy human individuals. At deep level, the assay was performed. It was approximately 0.2 ug DNA, about 30,000 T cell genomes, that sorted-subset replicate PCRs used. TCRdb's table, derived via immunoSEQ multiplex PCR, lists solely in-frame clones and lacks some. Here the sample spans more than 1 million clones, more than 75% being singletons. CDR1 and CDR2 from the germline V gene are SGHRS and YFSETQ. This CDR3 comprises 16 residues. V gave up 3 bases and J gave up 6 bases; unmatched junction bases: 9. The study's findings and limits: Researchers found naive subsets generally carried larger estimated richness than memory subsets.

Sequences were obtained from memory CD4+ T cells from PBMCs. This sample's subset: CD45RA-negative fraction. The V and J genes are TRBV5-1 and TRBJ2-3, with 11 bases lining up with TRBD2. The receptor comes from a young man in good health. Some clones in this sample may be carry-over from other donors' samples. CDR3 residues: CASSSPKLAGEDTQYF. The CDR3 nucleotides read TGCGCCAGCAGCTCGCCCAAACTAGCGGGGGAGGATACGCAGTATTTT. Combining the CDR3 with reference TRBV5-1 and TRBJ2-3 gives the whole variable domain KAGVTQTPRYLIKTRGQQVTLSCSPISGHRSVSWYQQTPGQGLQFLFEYFSETQRNKGNFPGRFSGRQFSNSRSEMNVSTLELGDSALYLCASSSPKLAGEDTQYFGPGTRLTVL.